A single T cell receptor beta chain is shown here with its context. Trimming took off 3 bases at V and 7 bases at J, with 9 bases between the two ends. This CDR3 has 13 residues. TCRdb ran MiXCR on the 5' RACE reads and lists one entry per CDR3 protein. The sample consists of about 550,000 distinct CDR3 sequences, about 19% of them appearing once. These data originate in a study of T cells after yellow fever vaccination. The specimen was PBMCs, collected 15 days after the yellow fever booster vaccination. The TCR sequence derives from a man aged 25 to 45 who received the YFV17D yellow fever vaccine. The chain uses TRBV12-3 or TRBV12-4 and TRBJ2-2, with D unresolved. The CDR3 DNA follows: TGTGCCAGCAGTTTTTATAACGGCGGGGAGCTGTTTTTT. Protein product: CASSFYNGGELFF.